This TCR beta chain was sequenced for a study of blood T cell repertoires in COVID-19. Whole-study context: The cDNA or gDNA used as material had been derived from T cells, B-cell-depleted T cells, or PBMCs.

Assay used: immunoSEQ multiplex PCR; TCRdb lists only in-frame clones, some missing. This table holds about 310,000 clones, roughly 87% found once. V was clipped by 3 bases and J by 8 bases; unmatched bases: 8. The CDR3 is made up of 15 amino acids. CDR1 is LNHDA, CDR2 SQIVND, per germline (reference sequence). The clonotype was recovered from a man aged 50 to 59 with active or convalescent COVID-19. The sequencing input was peripheral blood. J is TRBJ2-1 and V is TRBV19, with 9 bases that match TRBD2. The CDR3 DNA sequence: TGTGCCAGTAGTATGTTTAGCGGGAGTGGTTATGAGCAGTTCTTC. It is translated as CASSMFSGSGYEQFF.